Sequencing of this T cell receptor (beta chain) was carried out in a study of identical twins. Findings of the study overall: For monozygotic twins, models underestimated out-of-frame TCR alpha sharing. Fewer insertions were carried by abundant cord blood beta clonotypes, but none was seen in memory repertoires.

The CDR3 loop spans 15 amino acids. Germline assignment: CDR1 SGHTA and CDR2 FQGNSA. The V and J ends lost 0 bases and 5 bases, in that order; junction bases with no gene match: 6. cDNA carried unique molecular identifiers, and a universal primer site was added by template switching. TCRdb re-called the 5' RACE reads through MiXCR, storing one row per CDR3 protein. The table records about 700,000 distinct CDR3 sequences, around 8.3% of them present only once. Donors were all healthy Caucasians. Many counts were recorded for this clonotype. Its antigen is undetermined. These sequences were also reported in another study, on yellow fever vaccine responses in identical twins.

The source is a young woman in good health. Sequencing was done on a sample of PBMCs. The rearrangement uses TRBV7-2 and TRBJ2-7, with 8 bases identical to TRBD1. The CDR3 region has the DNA TGTGCCAGCAGCTTAGCAGGACAGGGTATAGACGAGCAGTACTTC. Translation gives CASSLAGQGIDEQYF.